Listed below are T cell receptor beta chains from one sample, sequenced in a study of CD8 T cells in Susac syndrome. TCRdb fed the immunoSEQ multiplex PCR reads into MiXCR, producing one record per CDR3 protein. The sample yields some 260,000 distinct CDR3 sequences, roughly 84% seen once. Sequenced material: CD8+ T cells from PBMCs. These TCRs come from a human donor with multiple sclerosis. The CDR3 runs from the conserved cysteine through the conserved F or W. Fields, in order: D gene, V gene, clone size, J gene, CDR3 protein, CDR3 DNA. A D gene is named only where the DNA matches it firmly. Clone size, where shown, is once, few, many, or a class for clones that have expanded.

D gene: .
V gene: TRBV9
clone size: once
J gene: TRBJ2-2
CDR3 protein: CASSAPRETANTHPGELFF
CDR3 DNA: TGTGCCAGCAGCGCCCCCCGCGAGACCGCAAATACACACCCCGGGGAGCTGTTTTTT

D gene: .
V gene: TRBV27
clone size: .
J gene: TRBJ2-7
CDR3 protein: CASSLSVWLSYEQYF
CDR3 DNA: TGTGCCAGCAGTTTATCGGTATGGTTGTCCTACGAGCAGTACTTC

D gene: TRBD2
V gene: TRBV28
clone size: once
J gene: TRBJ2-3
CDR3 protein: CASSFPLLAGDLSTDTQYF
CDR3 DNA: TGTGCCAGCAGTTTCCCCCTTCTAGCGGGAGACCTCAGCACAGATACGCAGTATTTT

D gene: .
V gene: TRBV4-2
clone size: .
J gene: TRBJ2-7
CDR3 protein: CASSQAAQGAYEQYF
CDR3 DNA: TGTGCCAGCAGCCAAGCAGCGCAAGGTGCCTACGAGCAGTACTTC

D gene: TRBD2
V gene: TRBV11-2
clone size: .
J gene: TRBJ2-1
CDR3 protein: CASSLIAGDEQFF
CDR3 DNA: TGTGCCAGCAGCCTAATAGCGGGAGATGAGCAGTTCTTC

D gene: TRBD2
V gene: TRBV6-5
clone size: .
J gene: TRBJ2-1
CDR3 protein: CASSWRGSGVPYNEQFF
CDR3 DNA: TGTGCCAGCAGTTGGCGGGGTAGCGGGGTGCCCTACAATGAGCAGTTCTTC

D gene: TRBD1
V gene: TRBV28
clone size: .
J gene: TRBJ2-3
CDR3 protein: CASSLKGAQLSDTQYF
CDR3 DNA: TGTGCCAGCAGTTTAAAGGGGGCCCAGCTATCAGATACGCAGTATTTT

D gene: .
V gene: TRBV27
clone size: .
J gene: TRBJ2-1
CDR3 protein: CASRLGGVNNEQFF
CDR3 DNA: TGTGCCAGCAGACTAGGAGGGGTTAACAATGAGCAGTTCTTC

D gene: TRBD2
V gene: TRBV7-2
clone size: .
J gene: TRBJ2-1
CDR3 protein: CASSSTGLAGGSSYNEQFF
CDR3 DNA: TGTGCCAGCAGCTCGACCGGACTAGCGGGAGGGAGCTCCTACAATGAGCAGTTCTTC

D gene: .
V gene: TRBV27
clone size: .
J gene: TRBJ2-7
CDR3 protein: CASSHGGGISYEQYF
CDR3 DNA: TGTGCCAGCTCTCATGGGGGCGGGATCTCCTACGAGCAGTACTTC

D gene: .
V gene: TRBV7-8
clone size: once
J gene: TRBJ2-7
CDR3 protein: CASSLLARRGFSYEQYF
CDR3 DNA: TGTGCCAGCAGCCTGTTGGCCCGGCGGGGATTTTCCTACGAGCAGTACTTC

D gene: .
V gene: TRBV30
clone size: once
J gene: TRBJ2-3
CDR3 protein: CAWSVGDLPRRTFLSTDTQYF
CDR3 DNA: TGTGCCTGGAGTGTAGGCGATCTTCCTCGAAGGACCTTCTTGAGCACAGATACGCAGTATTTT

D gene: .
V gene: TRBV27
clone size: .
J gene: TRBJ2-7
CDR3 protein: CASSVSGPGRYEQYF
CDR3 DNA: TGTGCCAGCAGTGTAAGCGGGCCCGGGCGGTACGAGCAGTACTTC

D gene: TRBD2
V gene: TRBV25-1
clone size: .
J gene: TRBJ2-1
CDR3 protein: CASGILASGREESNEQFF
CDR3 DNA: TGTGCCAGCGGCATTCTGGCTAGCGGGAGAGAGGAAAGCAATGAGCAGTTCTTC

D gene: TRBD2
V gene: TRBV27
clone size: .
J gene: TRBJ2-7
CDR3 protein: CASSPGTSGTSEQYF
CDR3 DNA: TGTGCCAGCAGTCCCGGGACTAGCGGGACTTCCGAGCAGTACTTC

D gene: .
V gene: TRBV27
clone size: .
J gene: TRBJ1-1
CDR3 protein: CASSPSGTVNTEAFF
CDR3 DNA: TGTGCCAGCAGCCCTTCCGGGACCGTGAACACTGAAGCTTTCTTT

D gene: .
V gene: TRBV7-9
clone size: .
J gene: TRBJ1-5
CDR3 protein: CASSPAQDPDQPQHF
CDR3 DNA: TGTGCCAGCAGCCCAGCCCAGGACCCCGATCAGCCCCAGCATTTT

D gene: .
V gene: TRBV28
clone size: once
J gene: TRBJ2-1
CDR3 protein: CASSPPGEIYNEQFF
CDR3 DNA: TGTGCCAGCAGTCCCCCCGGGGAAATCTACAATGAGCAGTTCTTC

D gene: .
V gene: TRBV24-1
clone size: .
J gene: TRBJ1-6
CDR3 protein: CATRRGKYNSPLHF
CDR3 DNA: TGTGCCACCCGGCGGGGAAAATATAATTCACCCCTCCACTTT

D gene: .
V gene: TRBV27
clone size: .
J gene: TRBJ1-1
CDR3 protein: CASSAGGNLNTEAFF
CDR3 DNA: TGTGCCAGCAGTGCTGGGGGGAACCTGAACACTGAAGCTTTCTTT

D gene: .
V gene: TRBV2
clone size: .
J gene: TRBJ2-1
CDR3 protein: CASSEMGGRSYNEQFF
CDR3 DNA: TGTGCCAGCAGTGAAATGGGTGGGAGGTCATACAATGAGCAGTTCTTC

D gene: .
V gene: TRBV7-8
clone size: .
J gene: TRBJ2-7
CDR3 protein: CASSSARDYEQYF
CDR3 DNA: TGTGCCAGCAGCTCAGCAAGGGACTACGAGCAGTACTTC

D gene: .
V gene: TRBV29-1
clone size: .
J gene: TRBJ2-1
CDR3 protein: CSVGSRDPRPNEQFF
CDR3 DNA: TGCAGCGTTGGATCTAGGGACCCGCGACCAAATGAGCAGTTCTTC

D gene: TRBD1
V gene: TRBV12-3/TRBV12-4
clone size: .
J gene: TRBJ1-1
CDR3 protein: CASNDRGPEAFF
CDR3 DNA: TGTGCCAGCAATGACAGGGGCCCTGAAGCTTTCTTT

D gene: TRBD2
V gene: TRBV9
clone size: .
J gene: TRBJ2-1
CDR3 protein: CASRPGAGGHNEQFF
CDR3 DNA: TGTGCCAGCAGGCCGGGAGCGGGAGGGCACAATGAGCAGTTCTTC

D gene: .
V gene: TRBV9
clone size: .
J gene: TRBJ1-2
CDR3 protein: CASSVESHRDSDYTF
CDR3 DNA: TGTGCCAGCAGCGTAGAGTCCCACAGGGATAGTGACTACACCTTC

D gene: TRBD2
V gene: TRBV3-1
clone size: .
J gene: TRBJ2-1
CDR3 protein: CASSQEGLAGSYNEQFF
CDR3 DNA: TGTGCCAGCAGCCAAGAGGGCCTAGCGGGCTCCTACAATGAGCAGTTCTTC

D gene: .
V gene: TRBV27
clone size: once
J gene: TRBJ2-3
CDR3 protein: CASSPARPRDTQYF
CDR3 DNA: TGTGCCAGCAGTCCCGCCAGACCCCGAGATACGCAGTATTTT

D gene: .
V gene: TRBV4-1
clone size: .
J gene: TRBJ2-7
CDR3 protein: CASSQRRESYEQYF
CDR3 DNA: TGCGCCAGCAGCCAAAGGAGGGAGTCCTACGAGCAGTACTTC

D gene: .
V gene: TRBV19
clone size: .
J gene: TRBJ2-7
CDR3 protein: CASSMVGDSYEQYF
CDR3 DNA: TGTGCCAGTAGTATGGTGGGAGATTCCTACGAGCAGTACTTC

D gene: TRBD1
V gene: TRBV7-9
clone size: few
J gene: TRBJ2-7
CDR3 protein: CASTNGDSFIEQYF
CDR3 DNA: TGTGCCAGCACCAATGGGGACAGTTTTATCGAGCAGTACTTC

D gene: TRBD2
V gene: TRBV6-2/TRBV6-3
clone size: .
J gene: TRBJ2-2
CDR3 protein: CASRLAGTTGELFF
CDR3 DNA: TGTGCCAGCCGACTAGCCGGGACCACCGGGGAGCTGTTTTTT

D gene: TRBD1
V gene: TRBV9
clone size: .
J gene: TRBJ1-2
CDR3 protein: CASSVRDRGLHGYTF
CDR3 DNA: TGTGCCAGCAGCGTAAGGGACAGGGGGCTTCATGGCTACACCTTC

D gene: TRBD1
V gene: TRBV7-9
clone size: once
J gene: TRBJ1-1
CDR3 protein: CASSLGQGEGTEAFF
CDR3 DNA: TGTGCCAGCAGCTTAGGACAGGGCGAGGGCACTGAAGCTTTCTTT

D gene: .
V gene: TRBV4-1
clone size: .
J gene: TRBJ2-1
CDR3 protein: CASSQALDDEQFF
CDR3 DNA: TGCGCCAGCAGCCAAGCCCTCGACGATGAGCAGTTCTTC

D gene: .
V gene: TRBV30
clone size: .
J gene: TRBJ2-1
CDR3 protein: CAWTPLGGNYNEQFF
CDR3 DNA: TGTGCCTGGACGCCTTTAGGCGGGAATTACAATGAGCAGTTCTTC

D gene: TRBD2
V gene: TRBV7-3
clone size: .
J gene: TRBJ2-1
CDR3 protein: CASSWRAGERNEQFF
CDR3 DNA: TGTGCCAGCAGCTGGCGGGCGGGAGAAAGGAATGAGCAGTTCTTC

D gene: .
V gene: TRBV12-3/TRBV12-4
clone size: many
J gene: TRBJ2-2
CDR3 protein: CASSLGTGELFF
CDR3 DNA: TGTGCCAGCAGCTTGGGCACCGGGGAGCTGTTTTTT

D gene: .
V gene: TRBV6-2/TRBV6-3
clone size: once
J gene: TRBJ2-7
CDR3 protein: CASSPGSLLDEQYF
CDR3 DNA: TGTGCCAGCAGCCCCGGTAGCCTTTTAGACGAGCAGTACTTC

D gene: .
V gene: TRBV7-3
clone size: .
J gene: TRBJ2-7
CDR3 protein: CASSLPGQEQYF
CDR3 DNA: TGTGCCAGCAGCTTGCCGGGACAAGAGCAGTACTTC

D gene: .
V gene: TRBV20-1
clone size: .
J gene: TRBJ2-7
CDR3 protein: CSARNGRAHEQYF
CDR3 DNA: TGCAGTGCTCGGAACGGTCGAGCCCACGAGCAGTACTTC

D gene: TRBD1
V gene: TRBV12-3/TRBV12-4
clone size: .
J gene: TRBJ1-4
CDR3 protein: CASSTPDRVNEKLFF
CDR3 DNA: TGTGCCAGCAGCACTCCGGACAGGGTAAATGAAAAACTGTTTTTT

D gene: .
V gene: TRBV7-9
clone size: .
J gene: TRBJ2-7
CDR3 protein: CASSPLGQPTYEQYF
CDR3 DNA: TGTGCCAGCAGCCCGCTCGGACAGCCTACCTACGAGCAGTACTTC

D gene: .
V gene: TRBV15
clone size: .
J gene: TRBJ2-7
CDR3 protein: CATSKRGGEIYEQYF
CDR3 DNA: TGTGCCACCAGCAAGAGAGGGGGGGAAATATACGAGCAGTACTTC

D gene: .
V gene: TRBV6-5
clone size: .
J gene: TRBJ2-7
CDR3 protein: CASSYPGLYEQYF
CDR3 DNA: TGTGCCAGCAGTTACCCAGGACTGTACGAGCAGTACTTC

D gene: .
V gene: TRBV19
clone size: .
J gene: TRBJ2-1
CDR3 protein: CASQGHPYNEQFF
CDR3 DNA: TGTGCCAGTCAGGGGCACCCCTACAATGAGCAGTTCTTC

D gene: .
V gene: TRBV6-2/TRBV6-3
clone size: .
J gene: TRBJ1-1
CDR3 protein: CASSYQAQVTFGNTEAFF
CDR3 DNA: TGTGCCAGCAGTTACCAAGCGCAGGTCACCTTTGGGAACACTGAAGCTTTCTTT

D gene: .
V gene: TRBV4-1
clone size: .
J gene: TRBJ1-2
CDR3 protein: CASSQERYYGYTF
CDR3 DNA: TGCGCCAGCAGCCAAGAAAGGTACTATGGCTACACCTTC

D gene: .
V gene: TRBV5-6
clone size: once
J gene: TRBJ2-3
CDR3 protein: CASISTVRTGVTDTQYF
CDR3 DNA: TGTGCCAGCATCTCTACGGTCCGAACGGGAGTGACAGATACGCAGTATTTT

D gene: TRBD2
V gene: TRBV5-1
clone size: .
J gene: TRBJ2-1
CDR3 protein: CASSLLGTRTYNEQFF
CDR3 DNA: TGCGCCAGCAGCCTCCTAGGGACTAGGACCTACAATGAGCAGTTCTTC

D gene: TRBD2
V gene: TRBV5-1
clone size: .
J gene: TRBJ2-2
CDR3 protein: CASSSPSGGNTGELFF
CDR3 DNA: TGCGCCAGCAGCTCGCCTTCGGGGGGAAACACCGGGGAGCTGTTTTTT

D gene: .
V gene: TRBV10-3
clone size: .
J gene: TRBJ1-1
CDR3 protein: CAISGGGTKPLNTEAFF
CDR3 DNA: TGTGCCATCAGTGGGGGGGGGACAAAACCTTTGAACACTGAAGCTTTCTTT

D gene: TRBD1
V gene: TRBV28
clone size: .
J gene: TRBJ2-5
CDR3 protein: CASSLWRDRGLETQYF
CDR3 DNA: TGTGCCAGCAGTTTATGGCGGGACAGGGGGCTGGAGACCCAGTACTTC

D gene: TRBD2
V gene: TRBV27
clone size: .
J gene: TRBJ2-2
CDR3 protein: CASSWAGGVAGELFF
CDR3 DNA: TGTGCCAGCAGTTGGGCGGGGGGGGTGGCCGGGGAGCTGTTTTTT

D gene: .
V gene: TRBV12-3/TRBV12-4
clone size: .
J gene: TRBJ1-2
CDR3 protein: CASSEPGPSGYTF
CDR3 DNA: TGTGCCAGCAGTGAGCCGGGGCCTTCGGGCTACACCTTC

D gene: .
V gene: TRBV2
clone size: once
J gene: TRBJ2-7
CDR3 protein: CASIANEQYF
CDR3 DNA: TGTGCCAGCATAGCGAACGAGCAGTACTTC

D gene: TRBD2
V gene: TRBV7-9
clone size: .
J gene: TRBJ2-3
CDR3 protein: CASSGTSATDTQYF
CDR3 DNA: TGTGCCAGCAGCGGAACTAGCGCGACAGATACGCAGTATTTT

D gene: .
V gene: TRBV10-2
clone size: once
J gene: TRBJ2-1
CDR3 protein: CASSARSRAHEQFF
CDR3 DNA: TGCGCCAGCAGTGCCCGATCTAGAGCCCATGAGCAGTTCTTC

D gene: .
V gene: TRBV13
clone size: .
J gene: TRBJ2-5
CDR3 protein: CASSKDSQETQYF
CDR3 DNA: TGCGCCAGCAGCAAGGACAGCCAAGAGACCCAGTACTTC